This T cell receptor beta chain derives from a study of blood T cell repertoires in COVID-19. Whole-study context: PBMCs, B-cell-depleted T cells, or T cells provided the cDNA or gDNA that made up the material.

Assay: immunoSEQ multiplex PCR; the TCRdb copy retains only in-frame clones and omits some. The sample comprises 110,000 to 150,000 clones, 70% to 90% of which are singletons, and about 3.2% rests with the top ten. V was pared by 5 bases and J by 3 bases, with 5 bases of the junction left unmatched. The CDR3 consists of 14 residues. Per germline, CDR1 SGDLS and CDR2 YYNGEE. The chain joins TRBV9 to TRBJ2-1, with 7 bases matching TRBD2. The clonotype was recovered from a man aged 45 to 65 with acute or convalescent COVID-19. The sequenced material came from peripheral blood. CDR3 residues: CASSFGGGYNEQFF. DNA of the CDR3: TGTGCCAGCAGTTTTGGCGGGGGCTACAATGAGCAGTTCTTC. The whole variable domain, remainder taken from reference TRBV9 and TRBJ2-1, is DSGVTQTPKHLITATGQRVTLRCSPRSGDLSVYWYQQSLDQGLQFLIQYYNGEERAKGNILERFSAQQFPDLHSELNLSSLELGDSALYFCASSFGGGYNEQFFGPGTRLTVL.